This is a list of T cell receptor beta chains from one sample in a study of shared clonotypes between healthy human individuals. Assay used: immunoSEQ multiplex PCR; TCRdb lists only in-frame clones, some missing. The data hold some 2 million clones, with about 95% observed a single time. The material sequenced was naive CD8+ T cells sorted from blood. The receptors stem from a young man in good health. CDR3s include the opening cysteine and the closing phenylalanine or tryptophan. D genes are given only for firm matches. Where a row states a size, it is once, few, many or the class of an expanded clone; other rows omit it.

clone size: NA; V gene: TRBV30; J gene: TRBJ1-6; D gene: NA; CDR3 DNA: TGTGCCTGGAGTGTAGGTCAGGGCGATTCACCCCTCCACTTT; CDR3 protein: CAWSVGQGDSPLHF
clone size: NA; V gene: TRBV4-2; J gene: TRBJ1-4; D gene: NA; CDR3 DNA: TGTGCCAGCAGCCAAGATGATGAAAAACTGTTTTTT; CDR3 protein: CASSQDDEKLFF
clone size: NA; V gene: TRBV19; J gene: TRBJ2-3; D gene: TRBD1; CDR3 DNA: TGTGCCAGTAGTATTTCCCCCGACAGGGCATTGGGAGATACGCAGTATTTT; CDR3 protein: CASSISPDRALGDTQYF
clone size: NA; V gene: TRBV5-1; J gene: TRBJ1-1; D gene: NA; CDR3 DNA: TGCGCCAGCAGCGGCCGGGACTCGGGGGACACTGAAGCTTTCTTT; CDR3 protein: CASSGRDSGDTEAFF
clone size: NA; V gene: TRBV27; J gene: TRBJ1-5; D gene: TRBD1; CDR3 DNA: TGTGCCAGCAGTTTAGGGCAGGGGGAGAATCAGCCCCAGCATTTT; CDR3 protein: CASSLGQGENQPQHF
clone size: NA; V gene: TRBV6-6; J gene: TRBJ1-5; D gene: NA; CDR3 DNA: TGTGCCAGCAGTTACGCGACTCTGAGCTACAATCAGCCCCAGCATTTT; CDR3 protein: CASSYATLSYNQPQHF
clone size: NA; V gene: TRBV28; J gene: TRBJ1-1; D gene: NA; CDR3 DNA: TGTGCCAGCAGTCCTGGGGGAGAGCGGAACACTGAAGCTTTCTTT; CDR3 protein: CASSPGGERNTEAFF
clone size: NA; V gene: TRBV5-5; J gene: TRBJ1-2; D gene: NA; CDR3 DNA: TGTGCCAGCAGCTTGGCTGGCCCGGGGATCGACTATGGCTACACCTTC; CDR3 protein: CASSLAGPGIDYGYTF
clone size: once; V gene: TRBV5-8; J gene: TRBJ2-7; D gene: TRBD1; CDR3 DNA: TGTGCCAGCAGCCCCGGGACAGGGGTCGAGCAGTACTTC; CDR3 protein: CASSPGTGVEQYF
clone size: NA; V gene: TRBV7-9; J gene: TRBJ1-5; D gene: NA; CDR3 DNA: TGTGCCAGCACGACAGATAATCAGCCCCAGCATTTT; CDR3 protein: CASTTDNQPQHF
clone size: NA; V gene: TRBV4-3; J gene: TRBJ1-4; D gene: NA; CDR3 DNA: TGCGCCAGCAGCCGAGGCACAGAGGGAACGAATGAAAAACTGTTTTTT; CDR3 protein: CASSRGTEGTNEKLFF
clone size: NA; V gene: TRBV4-3; J gene: TRBJ2-2; D gene: TRBD2; CDR3 DNA: TGCGCCAGCAGCCAAGAGCCCGGGACTAGCGCGAACACCGGGGAGCTGTTTTTT; CDR3 protein: CASSQEPGTSANTGELFF
clone size: NA; V gene: TRBV5-3; J gene: TRBJ1-2; D gene: NA; CDR3 DNA: TGTGCCAGAAGCCCCGGGGGCTACACCTTC; CDR3 protein: CARSPGGYTF
clone size: NA; V gene: TRBV9; J gene: TRBJ1-1; D gene: NA; CDR3 DNA: TGTGCCAGCAGCGTATATGCGGATGGCACTGAAGCTTTCTTT; CDR3 protein: CASSVYADGTEAFF
clone size: NA; V gene: TRBV11-2; J gene: TRBJ2-5; D gene: NA; CDR3 DNA: TGTGCCAGCAGTCTTGCCCAAGGGCAGGTCCAAGAGACCCAGTACTTC; CDR3 protein: CASSLAQGQVQETQYF
clone size: NA; V gene: TRBV13; J gene: TRBJ2-1; D gene: TRBD2; CDR3 DNA: TGTGCCAGCACCTCCGGCGGGGCGGGAGGCTACAATGAGCAGTTCTTC; CDR3 protein: CASTSGGAGGYNEQFF
clone size: NA; V gene: TRBV27; J gene: TRBJ2-1; D gene: NA; CDR3 DNA: TGTGCCAGCAGTTTTGATGTGGGGGGCGGCAATGAGCAGTTCTTC; CDR3 protein: CASSFDVGGGNEQFF
clone size: NA; V gene: TRBV10-1; J gene: TRBJ2-7; D gene: NA; CDR3 DNA: TGCGCCAGCAGTGTAGACAGAGCCCATCGCCCGCCCTACGAGCAGTACTTC; CDR3 protein: CASSVDRAHRPPYEQYF
clone size: NA; V gene: TRBV18; J gene: TRBJ2-2; D gene: NA; CDR3 DNA: TGTGCCAGCTCACCCTTTTCGGAGGGGACCGGGGAGCTGTTTTTT; CDR3 protein: CASSPFSEGTGELFF
clone size: NA; V gene: TRBV15; J gene: TRBJ1-1; D gene: NA; CDR3 DNA: TGTGCCACCAGCAGAGATAGGACCCACCTCCCTGAAGCTTTCTTT; CDR3 protein: CATSRDRTHLPEAFF
clone size: NA; V gene: TRBV11-3; J gene: TRBJ2-3; D gene: TRBD2; CDR3 DNA: TGTGCCAGCAGCGATTTAACCGGGACTAGCGGGAGAGATACGCAGTATTTT; CDR3 protein: CASSDLTGTSGRDTQYF
clone size: few; V gene: TRBV6-5; J gene: TRBJ1-2; D gene: TRBD1; CDR3 DNA: TGTGCCAGCAGTTACTCTCAGGGGGCGGAAGGCTACACCTTC; CDR3 protein: CASSYSQGAEGYTF
clone size: NA; V gene: TRBV7-6; J gene: TRBJ2-5; D gene: NA; CDR3 DNA: TGTGCCAGCAGCTTAAGGGCAGAACAAGAGACCCAGTACTTC; CDR3 protein: CASSLRAEQETQYF
clone size: NA; V gene: TRBV7-2; J gene: TRBJ2-5; D gene: TRBD1; CDR3 DNA: TGTGCCAGCAGCTTAAGCTCCGGTTGGACAGGGGTGCGAGAGACCCAGTACTTC; CDR3 protein: CASSLSSGWTGVRETQYF
clone size: once; V gene: TRBV21-1; J gene: TRBJ2-7; D gene: NA; CDR3 DNA: TGTGCCAGCAGCAAGGACAGGGGAAGTTCCTACGAGCAGTACTTC; CDR3 protein: CASSKDRGSSYEQYF
clone size: NA; V gene: TRBV4-2; J gene: TRBJ2-4; D gene: TRBD2; CDR3 DNA: TGTGCCAGCAGCCTAGCGGGGGGGAGTACCATTCAGTACTTC; CDR3 protein: CASSLAGGSTIQYF
clone size: NA; V gene: TRBV4-1; J gene: TRBJ2-7; D gene: TRBD2; CDR3 DNA: TGCGCCAGCAGCCAAACACGGGGGGGGTACGAGCAGTACTTC; CDR3 protein: CASSQTRGGYEQYF
clone size: once; V gene: TRBV28; J gene: TRBJ1-2; D gene: NA; CDR3 DNA: TGTGCCAGCAGAATCCGGGAACCGAGTGGCTACACCTTC; CDR3 protein: CASRIREPSGYTF
clone size: NA; V gene: TRBV5-1; J gene: TRBJ1-2; D gene: NA; CDR3 DNA: TGCGCCAGCAGCTTGGGTGTCGCGGGTTATGGCTACACCTTC; CDR3 protein: CASSLGVAGYGYTF
clone size: NA; V gene: TRBV14; J gene: TRBJ1-2; D gene: NA; CDR3 DNA: TGTGCCAGCAGCCAAGGAAGCCGCCTCTATGGCTACACCTTC; CDR3 protein: CASSQGSRLYGYTF
clone size: NA; V gene: TRBV11-2; J gene: TRBJ1-2; D gene: TRBD1; CDR3 DNA: TGTGCCAGCAGACACACAGGGGATTACTATGGCTACACCTTC; CDR3 protein: CASRHTGDYYGYTF
clone size: NA; V gene: TRBV6-5; J gene: TRBJ2-3; D gene: TRBD2; CDR3 DNA: TGTGCCAGCAGTTACTCTGCGGGAGGGCCCTCGGATACGCAGTATTTT; CDR3 protein: CASSYSAGGPSDTQYF
clone size: NA; V gene: TRBV5-6; J gene: TRBJ1-2; D gene: NA; CDR3 DNA: TGTGCCAGCAGCTTTGTAGCAGAGATTGGCTACACCTTC; CDR3 protein: CASSFVAEIGYTF
clone size: NA; V gene: TRBV27; J gene: TRBJ2-3; D gene: TRBD2; CDR3 DNA: TGTGCCAGCGGACGGTGGACTAGCGGGAGCACAGATACGCAGTATTTT; CDR3 protein: CASGRWTSGSTDTQYF
clone size: once; V gene: TRBV7-9; J gene: TRBJ1-1; D gene: NA; CDR3 DNA: TGTGCCAGCAGCGCCCGGACGGCCTTGAACACTGAAGCTTTCTTT; CDR3 protein: CASSARTALNTEAFF
clone size: few; V gene: TRBV5-6; J gene: TRBJ1-2; D gene: NA; CDR3 DNA: TGTGCCAGCAGCCCCCGTGAGGGGACGAACTATGGCTACACCTTC; CDR3 protein: CASSPREGTNYGYTF
clone size: once; V gene: TRBV5-6; J gene: TRBJ2-2; D gene: NA; CDR3 DNA: TGTGCCAGCTTCAGACAGGAGAACACCGGGGAGCTGTTTTTT; CDR3 protein: CASFRQENTGELFF
clone size: NA; V gene: TRBV6-5; J gene: TRBJ2-7; D gene: NA; CDR3 DNA: TGTGCCAGCAGTGAAATACTGTCCTACGAGCAGTACTTC; CDR3 protein: CASSEILSYEQYF